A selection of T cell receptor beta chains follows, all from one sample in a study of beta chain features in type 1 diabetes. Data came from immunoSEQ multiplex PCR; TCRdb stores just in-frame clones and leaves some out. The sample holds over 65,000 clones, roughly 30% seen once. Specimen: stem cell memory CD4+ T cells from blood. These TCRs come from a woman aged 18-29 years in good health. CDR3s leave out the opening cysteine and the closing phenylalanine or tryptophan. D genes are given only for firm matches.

ASSLGQGLEETQY	TRBV7-2	13	.
ASSEEGSPTGGYT	TRBV2	13	.
AWSAGQGAGDTQY	TRBV30	13	TRBD1
ASSLGWEPRTEAF	TRBV7-9	13	.
ASSYGTSGGGTDTQY	TRBV5-1	15	TRBD2
AWSRTGKKQY	TRBV30	10	TRBD1
ASSMGLTGELF	TRBV5-4	11	.
ASSIGGLAAYEQY	TRBV19	13	TRBD2
ASSQETLADFSGANVLT	TRBV4-3	17	TRBD2
SVYSGQGVDEQF	TRBV29-1	12	TRBD1
ASSLESGSTDTQY	TRBV11-3	13	.
ASSRGTSGELF	TRBV7-9	11	TRBD2
ASSLDPPGGLNEQF	TRBV7-7	14	TRBD2
ASSPILGSSYNEQF	TRBV5-6	14	.
ASSLYNEQF	TRBV27	9	.
ASSLDSVLNIQY	TRBV5-5	12	.
AGTPTSSTDTQY	TRBV30	12	.
ASSVVPGGQGNTIY	TRBV9	14	TRBD1
ASSLRREETQY	TRBV18	11	.
ASSQERYAGQPQH	TRBV4-3	13	.
ASVREGSTDTQY	TRBV6-1	12	TRBD2
ASSYQTGLGNTIY	TRBV6-5	13	.
ASRMDRAYGYT	TRBV19	11	TRBD1
AISEGGSLLYEQY	TRBV10-3	13	TRBD2
ASSPGGPSTYEQY	TRBV4-1	13	.
ASSPSPGGSSTGELF	TRBV7-6	15	TRBD1
ASSASGPEGEQF	TRBV6-4	12	.
ASSNSDRNEQY	TRBV28	11	.
SVAGRIVSTDTQY	TRBV29-1	13	.
ASSARGGTETQY	TRBV9	12	TRBD2
ASSKSGIIYNEQF	TRBV5-5	13	TRBD2
ASSVQQGLKSEQY	TRBV19	13	.
AIRETNSVPEAF	TRBV10-3	12	.
SGRTGGAGEKLF	TRBV29-1	12	TRBD1
ASSLAAGAHEQY	TRBV7-9	12	TRBD2
ASSQDARGPDTQY	TRBV4-1	13	.
ASSPGTPRGGRETQY	TRBV27	15	.
ASSRGAAETQY	TRBV5-1	11	.
ASSLSGQSNTEAF	TRBV7-2	13	.
ASRETVNTEAF	TRBV6-5	11	.
ASSRTGSDEQY	TRBV4-2	11	TRBD1
ASSPRHSTDRASYNEQF	TRBV7-9	17	TRBD1
AWSSGGENIQY	TRBV30	11	TRBD1